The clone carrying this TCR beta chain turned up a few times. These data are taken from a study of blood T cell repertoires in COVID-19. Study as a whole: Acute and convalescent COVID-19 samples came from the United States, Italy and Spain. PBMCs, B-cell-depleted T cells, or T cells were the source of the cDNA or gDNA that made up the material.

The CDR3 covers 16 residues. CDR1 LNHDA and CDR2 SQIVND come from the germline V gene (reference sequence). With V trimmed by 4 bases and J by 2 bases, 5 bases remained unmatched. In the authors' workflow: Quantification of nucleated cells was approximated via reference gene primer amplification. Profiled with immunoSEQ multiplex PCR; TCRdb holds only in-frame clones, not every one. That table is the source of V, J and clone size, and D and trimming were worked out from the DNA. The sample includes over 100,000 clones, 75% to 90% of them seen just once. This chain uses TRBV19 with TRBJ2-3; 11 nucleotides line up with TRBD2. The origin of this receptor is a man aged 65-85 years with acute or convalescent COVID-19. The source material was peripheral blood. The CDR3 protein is CASSTLSGGDTDTQYF. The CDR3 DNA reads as TGTGCCAGTAGTACCCTTAGCGGGGGGGACACAGATACGCAGTATTTT.